A single sample is the source of the 3 T cell receptor beta chains below, sequenced in a study of T cell responses to AZD1222 COVID-19 vaccine (dated by TCRdb to 2020 to 2023). In the paper's terms, the time point label means: baseline before first vaccination. Libraries came from the immunoSEQ multiplex PCR assay. TCRdb stores this immuneACCESS table with in-frame sequences only. Part of the clones is absent; in the studies checked, under half of the shortfall reflects unresolved V genes, and no reason is known for the rest. In this sample the table shows 77,000 or so clones, 75% to 90% of which occur a single time. The ten largest account for roughly 32% of the sample. The source material was peripheral blood, sampled on day 0 of AZD1222 vaccination. The receptors were gathered from an adult in good health.

This chain uses TRBV3-1 (or the pseudogene TRBV3-2) with TRBJ2-2; D gene uncertain. This CDR3 has 16 amino acids. Deletions cut 2 bases from V and 1 base from J, with 11 bases between. The V gene's germline CDR1 is LGHDT and CDR2 YNNKEL (reference sequence). CDR3 residues: CASSQFSTENTGELFF. CDR3 nucleotides: TGTGCCAGCAGCCAATTCAGCACCGAGAACACCGGGGAGCTGTTTTTT.

The CDR3 is CASGLKIREGSYNEQFF. The CDR3 nucleotides read TGTGCTAGTGGTTTGAAGATTCGCGAGGGCTCCTACAATGAGCAGTTCTTC. The chain links TRBV12-5 to TRBJ2-1; TRBD2 is a possible D gene (5 bases). V lost 2 bases, J lost 0 bases, and 14 bases lay in between. The germline V gene has CDR1 LGHNT and CDR2 FRNRAP. This CDR3 contains 17 residues.

The V and J genes are TRBV25-1 and TRBJ2-3; D not resolved. CDR1 MGHDK and CDR2 SYGVNS come from the germline V gene. There are 12 residues in the CDR3. V lost 2 bases and J 6 bases, leaving 6 bases between the germline ends. The CDR3 DNA follows: TGTGCCAGCAGTGAACTGACGGATACGCAGTATTTT. Translating it yields CASSELTDTQYF. The whole variable domain, filled in from reference TRBV25-1 and TRBJ2-3, reads EADIYQTPRYLVIGTGKKITLECSQTMGHDKMYWYQQDPGMELHLIHYSYGVNSTEKGDLSSESTVSRIRTEHFPLTLESARPSHTSQYLCASSELTDTQYFGPGTRLTVL.